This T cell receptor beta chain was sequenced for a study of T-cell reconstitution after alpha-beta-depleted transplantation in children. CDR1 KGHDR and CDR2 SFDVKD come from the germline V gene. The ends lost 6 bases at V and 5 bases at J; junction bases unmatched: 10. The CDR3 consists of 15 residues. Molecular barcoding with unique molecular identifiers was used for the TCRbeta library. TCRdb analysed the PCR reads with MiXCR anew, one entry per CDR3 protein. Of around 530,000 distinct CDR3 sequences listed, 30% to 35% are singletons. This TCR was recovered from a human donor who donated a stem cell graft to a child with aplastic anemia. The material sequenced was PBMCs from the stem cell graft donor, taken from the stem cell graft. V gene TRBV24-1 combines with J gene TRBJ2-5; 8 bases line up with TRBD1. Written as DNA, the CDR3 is TGTGCCACCAGTCAAGGACAGGGAATACCGGAGACCCAGTACTTC. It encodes CATSQGQGIPETQYF.